The next 25 T cell receptor beta chains were all read from a single sample in a study of patients and donors after allogeneic stem cell transplantation. TCRdb itself ran the RT-PCR reads through MiXCR, one entry per CDR3 protein. The data show 150,000 to 200,000 distinct CDR3 sequences, over 25% seen once. Sample: blood, either unsorted or a sorted T cell fraction (not recorded which). The origin of the receptors is a human donor who was either an allogeneic HSCT recipient or a stem cell or donor lymphocyte infusion donor (not recorded which). It is not recorded whose cells these are; they may come from a transplant donor.

The rearrangement joins TRBV11-2 to TRBJ2-3, with TRBD2 identical over 12 bases. The CDR3 runs to 16 residues. CDR1 is SGHAT and CDR2 is FQNNGV in the germline V gene. V lost 3 bases, J lost 5 bases, and 6 bases stayed unmatched. CDR3: CASSFSSGRAIDTQYF. CDR3 DNA: TGTGCCAGCAGCTTTTCTAGCGGGAGGGCTATAGATACGCAGTATTTT. The full variable domain, rest sourced from reference TRBV11-2 and TRBJ2-3, is EAGVAQSPRYKIIEKRQSVAFWCNPISGHATLYWYQQILGQGPKLLIQFQNNGVVDDSQLPKDRFSAERLKGVDSTLKIQPAKLEDSAVYLCASSFSSGRAIDTQYFGPGTRLTVL.

This clonotype was recorded a few times. The J gene is TRBJ2-7, the V gene TRBV20-1; TRBD2 is a possible D gene (5 bases). The CDR3 totals 14 residues. V was clipped by 2 bases and J by 2 bases, with 13 bases between them. Germline assignment: CDR1 DFQATT and CDR2 SNEGSKA (reference sequence). CDR3 sequence: CSARPLLGTYEQYF. The DNA for the CDR3 is TGCAGTGCTAGACCCTTACTAGGTACCTACGAGCAGTACTTC.

This clonotype was found once. V gene TRBV5-6 combines with J gene TRBJ2-5; TRBD1 might be the D (8 bases). The germline V gene encodes CDR1 SGHDT and CDR2 YYEEEE. V was pared by 4 bases and J by 5 bases, with 24 bases between. The CDR3 totals 17 residues. The CDR3 here is CASSNLLETGEGETQYF. CDR3 DNA sequence: TGTGCCAGCAGCAACCTTTTGGAGACAGGGGAGGGGGAGACCCAGTACTTC.

V usage is TRBV2 and J usage is TRBJ2-1; D uncertain. The germline CDR1 and CDR2 sequences are SNHLY and FYNNEI. The CDR3 length is 12 residues. V shed 1 base and J shed 15 bases, with 13 bases lying between them. The CDR3 DNA follows: TGTGCCAGCAGTGAAGGAGGTAGATCCGCGTTCTTC. As protein: CASSEGGRSAFF.

This clonotype was found a few times. The chain has TRBV9 and TRBJ1-5; perhaps TRBD1 as D (5 bases). Germline V gives CDR1 SGDLS, CDR2 YYNGEE. V was clipped by 0 bases and J by 9 bases, with 13 bases between them. This CDR3 comprises 14 residues. In nucleotides, the CDR3 is TGTGCCAGCAGCGTAGGCCAGGGCCTGAGGCCCCAGCATTTT. Translation: CASSVGQGLRPQHF.

This clonotype has more than one count but fewer than ten. The CDR3 DNA sequence: TGTGCCAGTTTCGGACAGCTGAACACTGAAGCTTTCTTT. It codes for CASFGQLNTEAFF. The rearrangement joins TRBV6-2 or TRBV6-3 to TRBJ1-1, with D possibly TRBD1 on 6 matching bases. CDR1 and CDR2 from the germline V gene are MNHEY and SVGEGT. The CDR3 sequence is 13 residues long. V lost 9 bases and J 0 bases, leaving 11 bases between the germline ends.

The chain recombines TRBV10-3 with TRBJ2-5; 9 bases fit TRBD1. Unmatched junction bases numbered 11, after V lost 6 bases and J lost 3 bases. Germline V gene sequence: CDR1 ENHRY, CDR2 SYGVKD. This CDR3 contains 16 residues. The CDR3 nucleotides are TGTGCCATCAGGGGGGACAGGGTCGTATCAGAAGAGACCCAGTACTTC. It translates to CAIRGDRVVSEETQYF.

Of note for this clonotype: Its ends do not fully match the called genes, so a read error is possible. The rearrangement joins TRBV20-1 to TRBJ2-3; 9 bases agree with TRBD2. The CDR3 is 18 residues long. Per the germline V gene, CDR1 is DFQATT and CDR2 is SNEGSKA (reference sequence). In nucleotides, the CDR3 is TGCAGAGCTAGCCCAAAGGGCCTAGCGGGGCGACCCACAGATACGCAGTATTTT. Translation gives CRASPKGLAGRPTDTQYF.

CDR3 nucleotide sequence: TGCAGTGCTGGGCCTCTAGCGGGAGTCGGTGTTGAGCAGTTCTTC. This translates into CSAGPLAGVGVEQFF. The rearrangement links TRBV20-1 to TRBJ2-1; TRBD2 matches 10 bases. This CDR3 comprises 15 residues. Germline CDR1 DFQATT, CDR2 SNEGSKA (reference sequence). Trimming took 5 bases from V and 9 from J; bases not matched to a gene: 13.

In this sample, this clonotype turned up a few times. This chain uses TRBV10-3 with TRBJ1-1; the D gene is possibly TRBD1 (6 bases). Trimming left V 7 bases short and J 10 bases short, with 13 bases between. The CDR3 is 11 residues long. Germline V gene sequence: CDR1 ENHRY, CDR2 SYGVKD. The CDR3 coding sequence is TGTGCCATCACCGGGACAAGAGGAGCTTTCTTT. This encodes CAITGTRGAFF.

This clonotype has only a few counts. The chain couples TRBV7-9 to TRBJ2-7; 8 bases match TRBD1. The CDR3 has 13 residues. Germline V lookup: CDR1 SEHNR, CDR2 FQNEAQ (reference sequence). V lost 6 bases to trimming and J lost 8 bases; unmatched junction nucleotides: 9. CDR3: CASRGGQGIKQYF. The CDR3 nucleotides read TGTGCCAGCAGGGGCGGACAGGGCATTAAGCAGTACTTC.

The table lists this clonotype with many counts. The chain links TRBV20-1 to TRBJ1-3; 8 bases are a match to TRBD1. The V and J ends lost 0 bases and 2 bases, in that order; junction bases with no gene match: 12. The CDR3 runs 18 residues. In germline, CDR1 is DFQATT, CDR2 SNEGSKA (reference sequence). Here the CDR3 DNA reads TGCAGTGCTAGAGATTATACAGGGGGTTATTTGACTGGAAACACCATATATTTT. As protein: CSARDYTGGYLTGNTIYF.

Ten or more counts support this clonotype. V gene TRBV29-1 combines with J gene TRBJ2-5, with D maybe TRBD1 (7 bases). Germline CDR1 is SQVTM and CDR2 is ANQGSEA. The CDR3 is 12 amino acids. V lost 7 bases and J lost 1, with 10 bases in between. The CDR3, as DNA: TGCAGCGCGGAGGGGGCCCAAGAGACCCAGTACTTC. Its translation: CSAEGAQETQYF.

This clonotype has just a few counts. The rearrangement joins TRBV4-2 to TRBJ2-1; 11 positions agree with TRBD2. This CDR3 is 18 amino acids long. The germline gives CDR1 LGHNA, CDR2 YNFKEQ. Trimming at V came to 3 bases and at J to 3 bases, leaving 10 bases not matched to a gene. CDR3 region: CASSHKGLAETDYNEQFF. The CDR3 nucleotides read TGTGCCAGCAGCCACAAGGGACTAGCGGAAACAGACTACAATGAGCAGTTCTTC.

This rearrangement joins TRBV14 to TRBJ1-1; D may be TRBD1 (5 bases). Trimming removed 0 bases at V and 1 base at J, with 12 bases between. CDR1 and CDR2 from the germline V gene are SGHDN and FVKESK. The CDR3 is 16 amino acids. CDR3 region: CASSQDVGVQNTEAFF. CDR3 nucleotide sequence: TGTGCCAGCAGCCAAGACGTAGGGGTCCAGAACACTGAAGCTTTCTTT.

The CDR3: CAWSVGYEQYF. CDR3 DNA sequence: TGTGCCTGGAGTGTAGGATACGAGCAGTACTTC. The V gene is TRBV30, the J gene TRBJ2-7; no firm D call. CDR1 and CDR2 from the germline V gene are GTSNPN and SVGIG (reference sequence). Trimming removed 0 bases at V and 4 bases at J, with 4 bases between. This CDR3 is built from 11 residues.

This clonotype was seen a handful of times. This sequence joins TRBV4-3 and TRBJ2-1, with D possibly matching TRBD2 (6 bases). Trimming shortened V by 4 bases and J by 10 bases, and 14 bases separated the two germline ends. The CDR3 consists of 13 residues. The germline V gene encodes CDR1 LGHNA and CDR2 YSLEER. The CDR3 coding sequence is TGCGCCAGCAGCCGACGGGGGAGCACCGAGCAGTTCTTC. This sequence encodes CASSRRGSTEQFF.

This clonotype was counted between two and nine times. The V and J genes are TRBV28 and TRBJ1-2, with D tentatively TRBD1 (5 bases). The V end was cut by 7 bases, the J end by 4 bases, with 13 bases between. Per germline, CDR1 MDHEN and CDR2 SYDVKM. This CDR3 is 13 amino acids long. The CDR3 bases are TGTGCCAGCATTGAACCCGGGGGCTATGGCTACACCTTC. Translating it yields CASIEPGGYGYTF.

The chain combines TRBV19 with TRBJ2-7, with unresolved D. The germline gives CDR1 LNHDA, CDR2 SQIVND (reference sequence). Trimming removed 4 bases from V and 3 bases from J, with 10 bases in between. The length of the CDR3 is 13 residues. The DNA for the CDR3 is TGTGCCAGTAGTAGGAACGACCTCTACGAGCAGTACTTC. Amino acid sequence: CASSRNDLYEQYF.

The chain employs TRBV29-1 and TRBJ1-2; maybe TRBD1 (5 bases). V lost 3 bases and J 3 bases, leaving 11 bases between the germline ends. CDR1 is SQVTM, CDR2 ANQGSEA, per germline. The CDR3 totals 13 residues. The CDR3 loop reads CSVDTGTHYGYTF. The CDR3 DNA reads TGCAGCGTTGATACCGGGACTCACTATGGCTACACCTTC.

This chain uses TRBV6-5 with TRBJ2-7, with TRBD1 matching over 7 bases. The CDR3 totals 15 residues. J lost 2 bases, V lost 5 bases, and 9 bases had no gene match. The germline V gene encodes CDR1 MNHEY and CDR2 SVGAGI. CDR3 protein: CASSNTGARPYEQYF. The CDR3 DNA is TGTGCCAGCAGTAACACAGGGGCGAGGCCCTACGAGCAGTACTTC.

This clonotype was seen at least ten times. CDR3 protein: CASSVGTEAFF. In DNA form, the CDR3 reads TGTGCCAGCAGCGTAGGGACTGAAGCTTTCTTT. The rearrangement uses TRBV27 and TRBJ1-1; D remains ambiguous. V was shortened by 6 bases and J by 5 bases, with 7 bases between the two germline ends. Germline V gene data show CDR1 as MNHEY and CDR2 as SMNVEV (reference sequence). The CDR3 is 11 residues long.

The chain has TRBV4-3 and TRBJ2-3, with 7 bases lining up with TRBD2. This CDR3 region has 15 residues. The germline CDR1 and CDR2 sequences are LGHNA and YSLEER. V was pared by 4 bases and J by 2 bases, with 6 bases of the junction left unmatched. CDR3 bases: TGCGCCAGCAGCCTTAGCGGGTCTGTCACAGATACGCAGTATTTT. Its translation is CASSLSGSVTDTQYF.

The chain is built from TRBV4-3 and TRBJ2-3; D is ambiguous. Trimming took 1 base from V and 2 from J, leaving 4 bases between them. Per the germline V gene, CDR1 is LGHNA and CDR2 is YSLEER. The CDR3 spans 13 residues. Here the CDR3 reads CASSQAYTDTQYF. Here the CDR3 DNA reads TGCGCCAGCAGCCAAGCGTACACAGATACGCAGTATTTT.

The CDR3 region has the DNA TGCAGTGCTAGGGACCCACAGGGGCCTGCCGGGACTAATGAAAAACTGTTTTTT. It translates to CSARDPQGPAGTNEKLFF. The chain carries TRBV20-1 and TRBJ1-4; TRBD1 matches 7 bases. CDR1 DFQATT and CDR2 SNEGSKA come from the germline V gene (reference sequence). This CDR3 region has 18 residues. J was trimmed by 2 bases and V by 3 bases; bases with no gene match: 15.